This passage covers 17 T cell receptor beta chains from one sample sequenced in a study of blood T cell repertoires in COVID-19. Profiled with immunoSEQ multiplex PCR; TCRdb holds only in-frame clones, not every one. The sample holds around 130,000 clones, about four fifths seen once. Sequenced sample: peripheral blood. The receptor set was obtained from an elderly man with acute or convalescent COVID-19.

The CDR3 bases are TGTGCCAGCAGCTCGGCGGGAGCGGGGGCGGTCGGGGAGCTGTTTTTT. Encoded protein: CASSSAGAGAVGELFF. This chain uses TRBV6-2 or TRBV6-3 with TRBJ2-2, with TRBD2 matching 8 bases. The length of the CDR3 is 16 residues. V dropped 6 bases and J dropped 7; count of bases not matched to a gene: 13. CDR1 MNHEY and CDR2 SVGEGT come from the germline V gene.

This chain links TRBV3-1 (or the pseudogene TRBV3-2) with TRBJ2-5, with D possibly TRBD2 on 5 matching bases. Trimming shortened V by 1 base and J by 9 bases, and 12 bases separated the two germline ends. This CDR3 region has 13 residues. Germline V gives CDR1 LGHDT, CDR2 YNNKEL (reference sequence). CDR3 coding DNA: TGTGCCAGCAGCCAAGGAGGGTGGCGGGCCCAGTACTTC. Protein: CASSQGGWRAQYF.

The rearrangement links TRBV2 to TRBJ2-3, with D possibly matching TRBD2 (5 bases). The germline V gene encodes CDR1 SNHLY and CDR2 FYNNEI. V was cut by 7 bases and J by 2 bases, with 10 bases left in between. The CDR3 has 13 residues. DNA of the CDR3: TGTGCCAGCAAAGGAGCGGTCACAGATACGCAGTATTTT. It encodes CASKGAVTDTQYF. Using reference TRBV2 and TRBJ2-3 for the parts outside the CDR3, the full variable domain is EPEVTQTPSHQVTQMGQEVILRCVPISNHLYFYWYRQILGQKVEFLVSFYNNEISEKSEIFDDQFSVERPDGSNFTLKIRSTKLEDSAMYFCASKGAVTDTQYFGPGTRLTVL.

DNA of the CDR3: TGTGCCAGCAGTGACCGGGAGGCCGGGGAGCTGTTTTTT. Encoded protein: CASSDREAGELFF. V and J are TRBV6-1 and TRBJ2-2, with 7 bases lining up with TRBD2. Germline V lookup: CDR1 MNHNS, CDR2 SASEGT. CDR3 length equals 13 residues. V lost 3 bases, J lost 6 bases, and 1 base stayed unmatched.

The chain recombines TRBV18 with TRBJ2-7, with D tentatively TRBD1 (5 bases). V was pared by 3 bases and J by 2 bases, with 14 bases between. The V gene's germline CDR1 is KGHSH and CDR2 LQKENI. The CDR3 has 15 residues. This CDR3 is CASSPDSVAAYEQYF. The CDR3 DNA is TGTGCCAGCTCACCCGACAGCGTTGCAGCCTACGAGCAGTACTTC.

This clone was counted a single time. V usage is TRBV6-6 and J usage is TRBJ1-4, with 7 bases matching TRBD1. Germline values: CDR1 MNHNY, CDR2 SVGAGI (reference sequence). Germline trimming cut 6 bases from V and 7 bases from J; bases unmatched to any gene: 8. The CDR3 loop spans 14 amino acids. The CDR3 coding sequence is TGTGCCAGCAGCCTACAGGGGATTCGTGAAAAACTGTTTTTT. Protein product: CASSLQGIREKLFF.

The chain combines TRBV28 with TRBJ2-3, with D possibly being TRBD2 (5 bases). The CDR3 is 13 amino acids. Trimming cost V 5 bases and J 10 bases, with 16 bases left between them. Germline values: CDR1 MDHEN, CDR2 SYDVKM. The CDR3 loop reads CASSLPAPGSQYF. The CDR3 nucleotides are TGTGCCAGCAGTCTACCCGCCCCGGGGTCGCAGTATTTT.

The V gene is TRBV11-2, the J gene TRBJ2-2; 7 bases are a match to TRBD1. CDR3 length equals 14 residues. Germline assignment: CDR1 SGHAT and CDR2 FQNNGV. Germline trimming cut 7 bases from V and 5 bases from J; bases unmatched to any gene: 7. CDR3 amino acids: CASTSGQRTGELFF. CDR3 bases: TGTGCCAGCACTTCGGGACAGAGAACCGGGGAGCTGTTTTTT.

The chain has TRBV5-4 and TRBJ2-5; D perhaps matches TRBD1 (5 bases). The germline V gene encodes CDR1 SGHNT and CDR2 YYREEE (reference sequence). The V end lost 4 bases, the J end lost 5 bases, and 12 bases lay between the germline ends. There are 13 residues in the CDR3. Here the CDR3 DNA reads TGTGCCAGCAGCCCCGGACATGCGGAGACCCAGTACTTC. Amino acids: CASSPGHAETQYF.

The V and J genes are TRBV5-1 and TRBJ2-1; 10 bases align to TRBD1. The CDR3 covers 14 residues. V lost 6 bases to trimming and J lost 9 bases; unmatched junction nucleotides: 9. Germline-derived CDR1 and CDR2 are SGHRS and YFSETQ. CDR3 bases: TGCGCCAGCAACCCCGGGACAGGGGTCGGTGAGCAGTTCTTC. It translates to CASNPGTGVGEQFF.

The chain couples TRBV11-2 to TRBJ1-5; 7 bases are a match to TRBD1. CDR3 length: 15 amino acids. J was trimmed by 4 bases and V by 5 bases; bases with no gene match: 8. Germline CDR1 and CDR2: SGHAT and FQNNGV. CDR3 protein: CASSQGTAQNQPQHF. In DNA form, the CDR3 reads TGTGCCAGCAGCCAAGGGACAGCCCAAAATCAGCCCCAGCATTTT.

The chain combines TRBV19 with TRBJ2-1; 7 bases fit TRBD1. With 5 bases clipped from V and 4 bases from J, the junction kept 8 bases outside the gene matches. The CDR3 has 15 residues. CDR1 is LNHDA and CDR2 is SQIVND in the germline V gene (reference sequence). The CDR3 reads CASSLSDRTYNEQFF. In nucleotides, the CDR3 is TGTGCCAGTAGTCTATCGGACAGGACTTACAATGAGCAGTTCTTC.

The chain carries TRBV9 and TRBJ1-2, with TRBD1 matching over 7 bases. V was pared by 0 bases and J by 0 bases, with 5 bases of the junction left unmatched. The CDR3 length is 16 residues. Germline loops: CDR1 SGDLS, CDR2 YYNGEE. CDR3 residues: CASSVDRGGTNYGYTF. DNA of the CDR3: TGTGCCAGCAGCGTAGACAGGGGAGGTACTAACTATGGCTACACCTTC. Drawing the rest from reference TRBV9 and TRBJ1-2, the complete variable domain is DSGVTQTPKHLITATGQRVTLRCSPRSGDLSVYWYQQSLDQGLQFLIQYYNGEERAKGNILERFSAQQFPDLHSELNLSSLELGDSALYFCASSVDRGGTNYGYTFGSGTRLTVV.

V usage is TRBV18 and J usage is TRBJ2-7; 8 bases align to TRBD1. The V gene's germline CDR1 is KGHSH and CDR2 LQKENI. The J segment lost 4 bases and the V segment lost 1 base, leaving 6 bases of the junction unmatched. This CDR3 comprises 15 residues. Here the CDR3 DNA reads TGTGCCAGCTCACCACGATCAGGGGGCAGGTACGAGCAGTACTTC. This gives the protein CASSPRSGGRYEQYF.

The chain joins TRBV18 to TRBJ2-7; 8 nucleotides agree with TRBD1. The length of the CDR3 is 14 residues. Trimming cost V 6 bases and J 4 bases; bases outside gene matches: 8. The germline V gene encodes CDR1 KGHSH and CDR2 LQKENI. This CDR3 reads CASSPTGQGYEQYF. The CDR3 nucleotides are TGTGCCAGCTCCCCCACTGGACAGGGTTACGAGCAGTACTTC.

CDR3 region: CATSHRGQNTEAFF. In DNA form, the CDR3 reads TGTGCCACCTCGCACAGGGGCCAGAACACTGAAGCTTTCTTT. This rearrangement joins TRBV11-2 to TRBJ1-1; TRBD1 matches at 7 bases. Germline assignment: CDR1 SGHAT and CDR2 FQNNGV. This CDR3 is built from 14 residues. Germline trimming cut 10 bases from V and 1 base from J; bases unmatched to any gene: 9.

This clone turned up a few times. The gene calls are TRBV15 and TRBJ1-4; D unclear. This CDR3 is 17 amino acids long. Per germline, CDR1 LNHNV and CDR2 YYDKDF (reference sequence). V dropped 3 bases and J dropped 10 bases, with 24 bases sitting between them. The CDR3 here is CATSSFQEGRELGKLFF. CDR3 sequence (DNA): TGTGCCACCAGCAGTTTCCAGGAGGGCAGAGAACTAGGAAAACTGTTTTTT.